These T cell receptor beta chains were read from a single sample in a study of blood T cell repertoires in COVID-19. The repertoire was sequenced with immunoSEQ multiplex PCR; TCRdb's copy has only in-frame clones and lacks some. The table includes about 200,000 clones, over 75% detected once. Specimen: peripheral blood. These receptor sequences come from a man in his fifties or sixties with COVID-19, enrolled during active disease. The CDR3 runs from the conserved cysteine through the conserved F or W. The order of the fields is V gene, J gene, clone size, D gene, CDR3 protein, CDR3 DNA. The D gene is left open where the match is weak. Clone size is stated in some rows and not others, as once, few, many or a class when expanded.

V gene: TRBV5-6; J gene: TRBJ2-1; clone size: .; D gene: .; CDR3 protein: CASSYGGPEQFF; CDR3 DNA: TGTGCCAGCAGCTACGGGGGGCCCGAGCAGTTCTTC
V gene: TRBV6-5; J gene: TRBJ2-5; clone size: .; D gene: .; CDR3 protein: CASRRDNKETQYF; CDR3 DNA: TGTGCCAGCAGGAGGGACAATAAGGAGACCCAGTACTTC
V gene: TRBV28; J gene: TRBJ2-1; clone size: .; D gene: TRBD2; CDR3 protein: CASTVSPSGGPPLLLQFF; CDR3 DNA: TGTGCCAGCACCGTATCCCCTAGCGGGGGGCCCCCATTGTTGTTGCAGTTCTTC
V gene: TRBV2; J gene: TRBJ1-4; clone size: .; D gene: TRBD1; CDR3 protein: CASSEQGAYEKLFF; CDR3 DNA: TGTGCCAGCAGTGAACAGGGGGCTTATGAAAAACTGTTTTTT
V gene: TRBV10-1; J gene: TRBJ2-7; clone size: .; D gene: TRBD2; CDR3 protein: CASSDTREGSYEQYF; CDR3 DNA: TGCGCCAGCAGTGACACACGGGAGGGGTCCTACGAGCAGTACTTC
V gene: TRBV18; J gene: TRBJ1-1; clone size: .; D gene: TRBD1; CDR3 protein: CASSPGQGASTEAFF; CDR3 DNA: TGTGCCAGCTCACCGGGACAGGGGGCGTCCACTGAAGCTTTCTTT
V gene: TRBV29-1; J gene: TRBJ2-5; clone size: .; D gene: TRBD1; CDR3 protein: CSVSTGGSGETQYF; CDR3 DNA: TGCAGCGTTAGCACAGGGGGCTCCGGGGAGACCCAGTACTTC
V gene: TRBV30; J gene: TRBJ1-5; clone size: once; D gene: TRBD1; CDR3 protein: CAWSKGAWPQHF; CDR3 DNA: TGTGCCTGGAGTAAGGGGGCCTGGCCCCAGCATTTT
V gene: TRBV7-8; J gene: TRBJ2-5; clone size: .; D gene: .; CDR3 protein: CASSSKGQQETQYF; CDR3 DNA: TGTGCCAGCAGTTCGAAGGGACAACAAGAGACCCAGTACTTC
V gene: TRBV11-2; J gene: TRBJ2-1; clone size: once; D gene: TRBD2; CDR3 protein: CASSLAGLDYNEQFF; CDR3 DNA: TGTGCCAGCAGCTTAGCGGGACTAGATTACAATGAGCAGTTCTTC
V gene: TRBV7-9; J gene: TRBJ2-3; clone size: .; D gene: .; CDR3 protein: CASSLPRVSADTQYF; CDR3 DNA: TGTGCCAGCAGCTTGCCCCGGGTATCTGCAGATACGCAGTATTTT
V gene: TRBV3-1/TRBV3-2; J gene: TRBJ2-1; clone size: .; D gene: TRBD2; CDR3 protein: CASSQPIRRLAHEQFF; CDR3 DNA: TGTGCCAGCAGCCAGCCGATAAGGAGACTAGCACATGAGCAGTTCTTC
V gene: TRBV5-3; J gene: TRBJ2-7; clone size: few; D gene: TRBD1; CDR3 protein: CARSSPEGAEGEQYF; CDR3 DNA: TGTGCCAGAAGCTCCCCCGAGGGGGCCGAGGGCGAGCAGTACTTC
V gene: TRBV30; J gene: TRBJ2-1; clone size: .; D gene: TRBD2; CDR3 protein: CAWRASGSLRSYNEQFF; CDR3 DNA: TGTGCCTGGAGGGCTAGCGGGAGTTTAAGGTCCTACAATGAGCAGTTCTTC
V gene: TRBV30; J gene: TRBJ2-2; clone size: .; D gene: TRBD2; CDR3 protein: CAWSRRELNTGELFF; CDR3 DNA: TGTGCCTGGAGTAGGCGGGAGCTGAACACCGGGGAGCTGTTTTTT
V gene: TRBV30; J gene: TRBJ1-2; clone size: .; D gene: TRBD1; CDR3 protein: CAWSGDRYGYTF; CDR3 DNA: TGTGCCTGGAGTGGGGACAGATATGGCTACACCTTC
V gene: TRBV25-1; J gene: TRBJ2-2; clone size: .; D gene: .; CDR3 protein: CASSETLAPTGELFF; CDR3 DNA: TGTGCCAGCAGTGAGACCTTAGCTCCCACCGGGGAGCTGTTTTTT
V gene: TRBV3-1/TRBV3-2; J gene: TRBJ1-2; clone size: .; D gene: TRBD1; CDR3 protein: CASSLGQGFNYGYTF; CDR3 DNA: TGTGCCAGCAGTCTGGGACAGGGCTTCAACTATGGCTACACCTTC
V gene: TRBV12-5; J gene: TRBJ2-3; clone size: .; D gene: .; CDR3 protein: CASGPGFGPDTQYF; CDR3 DNA: TGTGCTAGTGGCCCGGGGTTCGGCCCAGATACGCAGTATTTT
V gene: TRBV10-3; J gene: TRBJ2-3; clone size: .; D gene: TRBD1; CDR3 protein: CAIRLTGGTDTQYF; CDR3 DNA: TGTGCCATCAGGTTGACAGGGGGCACAGATACGCAGTATTTT
V gene: TRBV11-2; J gene: TRBJ2-1; clone size: .; D gene: .; CDR3 protein: CASSSQQGGEQFF; CDR3 DNA: TGTGCCAGCAGCTCTCAACAGGGTGGTGAGCAGTTCTTC
V gene: TRBV7-2; J gene: TRBJ1-2; clone size: once; D gene: TRBD1; CDR3 protein: CASSLGTAGGHYGYTF; CDR3 DNA: TGTGCCAGCAGCTTAGGAACGGCAGGGGGACACTATGGCTACACCTTC
V gene: TRBV20-1; J gene: TRBJ1-4; clone size: .; D gene: TRBD1; CDR3 protein: CSAYRGEKLFF; CDR3 DNA: TGCAGTGCTTACAGGGGTGAAAAACTGTTTTTT
V gene: TRBV6-1; J gene: TRBJ1-4; clone size: once; D gene: TRBD1; CDR3 protein: CASSEALQGAGNEKLFF; CDR3 DNA: TGTGCCAGCAGTGAAGCGCTTCAGGGGGCGGGTAATGAAAAACTGTTTTTT
V gene: TRBV7-2; J gene: TRBJ2-3; clone size: .; D gene: .; CDR3 protein: CASSLVGTNSTDTQYF; CDR3 DNA: TGTGCCAGCAGCTTAGTGGGGACAAATAGCACAGATACGCAGTATTTT
V gene: TRBV29-1; J gene: TRBJ2-3; clone size: .; D gene: .; CDR3 protein: CSVEGRVATDTQYF; CDR3 DNA: TGCAGCGTTGAGGGCAGGGTGGCCACAGATACGCAGTATTTT
V gene: TRBV9; J gene: TRBJ2-5; clone size: .; D gene: TRBD1; CDR3 protein: CASSVGTGGFQETQYF; CDR3 DNA: TGTGCCAGCAGCGTAGGGACAGGGGGCTTCCAAGAGACCCAGTACTTC
V gene: TRBV15; J gene: TRBJ1-5; clone size: .; D gene: .; CDR3 protein: CATSSLRSNQPQHF; CDR3 DNA: TGTGCCACCAGCAGTCTCAGAAGCAATCAGCCCCAGCATTTT
V gene: TRBV5-5; J gene: TRBJ1-4; clone size: .; D gene: TRBD1; CDR3 protein: CASSLPDRGHANEKLFF; CDR3 DNA: TGTGCCAGCAGCTTACCGGACAGGGGGCATGCTAATGAAAAACTGTTTTTT
V gene: TRBV15; J gene: TRBJ1-6; clone size: .; D gene: TRBD1; CDR3 protein: CATSRADRGAYNSPLHF; CDR3 DNA: TGTGCCACCAGCAGGGCTGACAGGGGCGCCTATAATTCACCCCTCCACTTT
V gene: TRBV3-1/TRBV3-2; J gene: TRBJ2-5; clone size: .; D gene: TRBD2; CDR3 protein: CASSHRGLAGGGETQYF; CDR3 DNA: TGTGCCAGCAGCCACCGGGGCCTAGCGGGAGGAGGGGAGACCCAGTACTTC
V gene: TRBV28; J gene: TRBJ1-3; clone size: .; D gene: TRBD1; CDR3 protein: CASNLGDSSGNTIYF; CDR3 DNA: TGTGCCAGCAACTTAGGGGACAGTTCTGGAAACACCATATATTTT
V gene: TRBV30; J gene: TRBJ1-1; clone size: .; D gene: .; CDR3 protein: CAWSVTQGTAFF; CDR3 DNA: TGTGCCTGGAGCGTCACCCAGGGTACAGCTTTCTTT
V gene: TRBV5-1; J gene: TRBJ1-1; clone size: .; D gene: TRBD1; CDR3 protein: CASSPDPGQFVGAFF; CDR3 DNA: TGCGCCAGCAGCCCTGACCCGGGACAGTTCGTAGGGGCTTTCTTT
V gene: TRBV5-1; J gene: TRBJ2-6; clone size: .; D gene: TRBD1; CDR3 protein: CASSLGTGNPSGANVLTF; CDR3 DNA: TGCGCCAGCAGCTTGGGGACAGGGAACCCCTCTGGGGCCAACGTCCTGACTTTC
V gene: TRBV5-8; J gene: TRBJ1-5; clone size: .; D gene: .; CDR3 protein: CASSSYKRGGDQPQHF; CDR3 DNA: TGTGCCAGCAGCTCCTACAAACGGGGGGGCGATCAGCCCCAGCATTTT
V gene: TRBV19; J gene: TRBJ2-1; clone size: .; D gene: TRBD1; CDR3 protein: CASSITGTDYNEQFF; CDR3 DNA: TGTGCCAGTAGTATAACGGGGACAGATTACAATGAGCAGTTCTTC
V gene: TRBV30; J gene: TRBJ1-1; clone size: .; D gene: .; CDR3 protein: CAWRVAMNTEAFF; CDR3 DNA: TGTGCCTGGAGGGTAGCTATGAACACTGAAGCTTTCTTT
V gene: TRBV6-6; J gene: TRBJ1-1; clone size: .; D gene: .; CDR3 protein: CASSYPLGNRDTEAFF; CDR3 DNA: TGTGCCAGCAGTTATCCCCTTGGCAATCGGGACACTGAAGCTTTCTTT
V gene: TRBV19; J gene: TRBJ2-3; clone size: once; D gene: TRBD2; CDR3 protein: CPIKKRGGGAGDTQYF; CDR3 DNA: TGTCCCATTAAAAAACGCGGCGGGGGGGCCGGAGATACGCAGTATTTT